Included here is one T cell receptor beta chain sequence, with context. Its antigen is not known. Vbeta (60) and Jbeta (13) primers were used in the PCR. Profiled with immunoSEQ multiplex PCR; TCRdb holds only in-frame clones, not every one. The table records about 140,000 clones, roughly 66% of them present only once. This record belongs to a study of cytomegalovirus exposure and HLA in healthy donors. Study outcomes and limitations: HLA alleles were associated with around 17,000 TCR beta sequences in a later analysis at 0.05 false discovery rate. Upon later analysis, HLA-associated TCR beta chains proved more clonally expanded than other, equally common chains.

Per the germline V gene, CDR1 is SGHTA and CDR2 is FQGNSA. The CDR3 contains 15 residues. Trimming took 1 base from V and 5 from J; bases not matched to a gene: 4. Sequencing used PBMCs. The source of this sequence is a woman aged 60-75 years in good health and CMV-seronegative. V and J are TRBV7-2 and TRBJ2-1, with 8 bases lining up with TRBD1. CDR3 coding DNA: TGTGCCAGCAGCTTAGTGGGGACAGGAAACAATGAGCAGTTCTTC. This codes for CASSLVGTGNNEQFF.